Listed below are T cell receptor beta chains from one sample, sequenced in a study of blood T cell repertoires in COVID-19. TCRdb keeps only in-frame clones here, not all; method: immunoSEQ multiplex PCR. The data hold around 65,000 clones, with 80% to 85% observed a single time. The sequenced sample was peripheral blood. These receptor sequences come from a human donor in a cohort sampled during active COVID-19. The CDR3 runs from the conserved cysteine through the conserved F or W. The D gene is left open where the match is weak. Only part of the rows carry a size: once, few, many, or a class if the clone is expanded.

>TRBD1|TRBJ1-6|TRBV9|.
CASSVVDRANSPLHF
TGTGCCAGCAGCGTAGTAGACAGGGCAAATTCACCCCTCCACTTT
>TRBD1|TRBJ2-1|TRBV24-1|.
CATSDYPGQGASYNEQFF
TGTGCCACCAGTGATTACCCAGGACAGGGGGCTTCCTACAATGAGCAGTTCTTC
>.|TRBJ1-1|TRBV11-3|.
CASSFGSGSEAFF
TGTGCCAGCAGCTTCGGTTCAGGTTCTGAAGCTTTCTTT
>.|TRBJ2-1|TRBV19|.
CASSIFTGNNEQFF
TGTGCCAGTAGTATCTTCACGGGAAACAATGAGCAGTTCTTC
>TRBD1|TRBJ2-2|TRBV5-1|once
CASSWAGQGVGELFF
TGCGCCAGCAGCTGGGCGGGACAGGGAGTCGGGGAGCTGTTTTTT
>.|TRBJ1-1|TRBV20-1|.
CSAKGDTEAFF
TGCAGTGCTAAAGGGGACACTGAAGCTTTCTTT
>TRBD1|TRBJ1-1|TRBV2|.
CASTGQKNTEAFF
TGTGCCAGCACGGGACAGAAAAACACTGAAGCTTTCTTT
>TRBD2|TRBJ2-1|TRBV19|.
CASSNTGWSSGTYNEQFF
TGTGCCAGTAGTAACACGGGGTGGTCTAGCGGAACCTACAATGAGCAGTTCTTC
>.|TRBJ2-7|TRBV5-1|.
CASSLQTATYEQYF
TGCGCCAGCAGCTTGCAGACTGCTACCTACGAGCAGTACTTC
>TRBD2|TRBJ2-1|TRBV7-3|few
CASSLLPGLAGGNNEQFF
TGTGCCAGCAGCTTACTCCCGGGACTAGCGGGGGGCAACAATGAGCAGTTCTTC
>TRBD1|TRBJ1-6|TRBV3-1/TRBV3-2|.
CASSPFGGQGYSPLHF
TGTGCCAGCAGCCCGTTTGGGGGACAGGGGTATTCACCCCTCCACTTT
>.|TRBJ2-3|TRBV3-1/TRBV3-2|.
CASSQGRTSTDTQYF
TGTGCCAGCAGCCAGGGGCGTACCTCCACAGATACGCAGTATTTT
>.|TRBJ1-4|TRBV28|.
CASSYGTLITSREKLFF
TGTGCCAGCAGTTACGGGACACTGATTACCTCTCGAGAAAAACTGTTTTTT
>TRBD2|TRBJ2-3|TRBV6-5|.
CASTTSGGTDTQYF
TGTGCCAGTACAACTAGCGGGGGAACAGATACGCAGTATTTT
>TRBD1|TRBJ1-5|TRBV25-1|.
CASSGQGVIQPQHF
TGTGCCAGCAGCGGACAGGGGGTCATTCAGCCCCAGCATTTT
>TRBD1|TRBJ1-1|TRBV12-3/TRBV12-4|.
CASSTRGLSEAFF
TGTGCCAGCAGTACCAGGGGGCTCTCTGAAGCTTTCTTT
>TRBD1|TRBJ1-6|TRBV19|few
CASSSDRAENSPLHF
TGTGCCAGTAGTTCGGACAGGGCGGAAAATTCACCCCTCCACTTT
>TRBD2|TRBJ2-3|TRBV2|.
CASRPTSGGGDTQYF
TGTGCCAGCAGACCGACTAGCGGGGGGGGAGATACGCAGTATTTT
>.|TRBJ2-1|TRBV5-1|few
CASSLGPPEQFF
TGCGCCAGCAGCTTGGGGCCGCCTGAGCAGTTCTTC
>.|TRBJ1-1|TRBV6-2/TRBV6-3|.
CASSTRHNTEAFF
TGTGCCAGCAGTACTCGACACAACACTGAAGCTTTCTTT
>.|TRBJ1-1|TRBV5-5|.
CASSLIPKNTEAFF
TGTGCCAGCAGCTTGATCCCTAAGAACACTGAAGCTTTCTTT
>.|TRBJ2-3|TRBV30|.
CAWSGYPNTDTQYF
TGTGCCTGGAGTGGCTACCCTAACACAGATACGCAGTATTTT
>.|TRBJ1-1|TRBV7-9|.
CASSPRQVDEAFF
TGTGCCAGCAGCCCCAGACAGGTTGATGAAGCTTTCTTT
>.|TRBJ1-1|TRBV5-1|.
CASSAARTDTEAFF
TGCGCCAGCAGCGCGGCTCGGACAGACACTGAAGCTTTCTTT
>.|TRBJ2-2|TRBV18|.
CASSPQASQNTGELFF
TGTGCCAGCTCACCTCAGGCTAGCCAGAACACCGGGGAGCTGTTTTTT
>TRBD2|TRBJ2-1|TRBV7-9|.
CASSLSWEGRYNEQFF
TGTGCCAGCAGCTTATCCTGGGAGGGGCGCTACAATGAGCAGTTCTTC
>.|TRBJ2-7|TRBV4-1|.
CASSNHPTGYEQYF
TGCGCCAGCAGCAACCATCCCACGGGTTACGAGCAGTACTTC
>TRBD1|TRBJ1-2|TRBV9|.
CASSVAPRGNGYTF
TGTGCCAGCAGCGTAGCCCCCAGGGGGAATGGCTACACCTTC
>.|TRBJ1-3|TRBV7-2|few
CASSLTGTQNTIYF
TGTGCCAGCAGCTTAACCGGGACTCAGAACACCATATATTTT
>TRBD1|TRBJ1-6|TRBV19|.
CASSTNRGNSPLHF
TGTGCCAGTAGTACCAACAGGGGGAATTCACCCCTCCACTTT
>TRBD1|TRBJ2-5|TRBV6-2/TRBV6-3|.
CASSGNRGETQYF
TGTGCCAGCAGCGGCAACAGGGGGGAGACCCAGTACTTC
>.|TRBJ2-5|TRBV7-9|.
CASSRRDLETQYF
TGTGCCAGCAGCCGCAGGGATCTGGAGACCCAGTACTTC
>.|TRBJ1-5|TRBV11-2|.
CASSLGAENQPQHF
TGTGCCAGCAGCTTAGGGGCAGAGAATCAGCCCCAGCATTTT
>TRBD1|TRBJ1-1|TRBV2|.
CASRGQGAANTEAFF
TGTGCCAGCAGGGGACAGGGGGCCGCGAACACTGAAGCTTTCTTT
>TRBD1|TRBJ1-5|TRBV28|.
CASTSGDRASNQPQHF
TGTGCCAGCACTTCGGGGGACAGGGCGAGCAATCAGCCCCAGCATTTT
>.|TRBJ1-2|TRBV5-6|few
CASSLGVRALGYGYTF
TGTGCCAGCAGCTTAGGAGTCAGGGCTCTAGGCTATGGCTACACCTTC
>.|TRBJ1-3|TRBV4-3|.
CASSPNSGNTIYF
TGCGCCAGCAGCCCAAACTCTGGAAACACCATATATTTT
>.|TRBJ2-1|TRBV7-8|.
CASSLVSLHNEQFF
TGTGCCAGCAGCTTAGTCTCACTACACAATGAGCAGTTCTTC
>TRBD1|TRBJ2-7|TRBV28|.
CASSSPGQNLGGEQYF
TGTGCCAGCAGTTCCCCGGGACAGAATTTAGGGGGCGAGCAGTACTTC
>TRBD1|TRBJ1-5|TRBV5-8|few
CASSTGTEVNQPQHF
TGTGCCAGCAGCACCGGGACAGAGGTAAATCAGCCCCAGCATTTT
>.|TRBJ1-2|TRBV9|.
CASSTTRYGGGASGYTF
TGTGCCAGCAGCACGACCCGGTACGGGGGGGGCGCTTCTGGCTACACCTTC